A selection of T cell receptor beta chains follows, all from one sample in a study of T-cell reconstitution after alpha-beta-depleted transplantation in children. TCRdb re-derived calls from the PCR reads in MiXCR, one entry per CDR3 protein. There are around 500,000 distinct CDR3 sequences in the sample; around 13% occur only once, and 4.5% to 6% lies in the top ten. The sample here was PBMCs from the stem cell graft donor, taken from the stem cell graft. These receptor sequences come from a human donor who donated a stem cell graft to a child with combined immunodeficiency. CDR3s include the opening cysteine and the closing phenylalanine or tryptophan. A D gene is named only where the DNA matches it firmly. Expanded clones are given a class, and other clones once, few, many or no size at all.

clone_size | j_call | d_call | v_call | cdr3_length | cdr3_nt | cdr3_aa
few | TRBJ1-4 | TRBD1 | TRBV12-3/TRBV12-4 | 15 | TGTGCCAGCAGTCACACCGGGACAGGGCGGGAAAAACTGTTTTTT | CASSHTGTGREKLFF
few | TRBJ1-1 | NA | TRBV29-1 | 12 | TGCAGCGCGCTGAGGGGAGGCACTGAAGCTTTCTTT | CSALRGGTEAFF
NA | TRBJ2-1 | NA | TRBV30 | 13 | TGTGCCTGGAAACGGGGCTCCTACAATGAGCAGTTCTTC | CAWKRGSYNEQFF
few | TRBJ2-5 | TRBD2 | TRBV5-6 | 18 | TGTGCCAGCAGCCTCATCGTGACCTTAGCGGGGGGGCTAGAGACCCAGTACTTC | CASSLIVTLAGGLETQYF
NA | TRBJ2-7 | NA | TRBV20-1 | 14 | TGCAGTGCTAGAACCCCTCGGGGAGACTACGAGCAGTACTTC | CSARTPRGDYEQYF
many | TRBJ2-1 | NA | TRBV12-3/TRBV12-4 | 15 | TGTGCCAGCAGTTCCCGGACCAACTCCTACAATGAGCAGTTCTTC | CASSSRTNSYNEQFF
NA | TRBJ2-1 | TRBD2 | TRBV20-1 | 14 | TGCAGTGCCCCGACTAGCGGGAATTTGAATGAGCAGTTCTTC | CSAPTSGNLNEQFF
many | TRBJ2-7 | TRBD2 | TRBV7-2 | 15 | TGTGCCAGCAGCTTAGATTCCGGGAGGAGGGGTGAGCAGTACTTC | CASSLDSGRRGEQYF
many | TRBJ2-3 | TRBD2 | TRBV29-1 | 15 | TGCAGCGTTGATTCCCTAGCGGGAGAGGCGGATACGCAGTATTTT | CSVDSLAGEADTQYF
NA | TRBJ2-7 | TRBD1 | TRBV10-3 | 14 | TGTGCCATCAGACCGGGACAGGGAGGAGGCGAGCAGTACTTC | CAIRPGQGGGEQYF
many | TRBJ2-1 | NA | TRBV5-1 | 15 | TGCGCCAGCAGCTTGTGGGCAGATTCCTACAATGAGCAGTTCTTC | CASSLWADSYNEQFF
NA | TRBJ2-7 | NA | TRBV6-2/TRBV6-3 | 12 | TGTGCCAGCAGTTACGGGCATCTCGAGCAGTACTTC | CASSYGHLEQYF
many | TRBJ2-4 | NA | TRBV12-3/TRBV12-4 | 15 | TGTGCCAGCACCCTCTCACAGGTAGCCAAAAACATTCAGTACTTC | CASTLSQVAKNIQYF
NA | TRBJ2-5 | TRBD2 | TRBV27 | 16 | TGTGCCAGCAGTCCCCGACTAGCGGGAGCGGGGGAGACCCAGTACTTC | CASSPRLAGAGETQYF
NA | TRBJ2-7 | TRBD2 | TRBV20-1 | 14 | TGCAGTGCTAGAGAAGGGCTAGCGGCCTACGAGCAGTACTTC | CSAREGLAAYEQYF
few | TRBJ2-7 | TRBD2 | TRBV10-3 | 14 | TGTGCCATCCGGGAGGGTGGGAGCTCCTACGAGCAGTACTTC | CAIREGGSSYEQYF
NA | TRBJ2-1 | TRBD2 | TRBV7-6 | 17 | TGTGCCAGCAGCTTAGATACGCTAGCGGGAGGTGGTAATGAGCAGTTCTTC | CASSLDTLAGGGNEQFF
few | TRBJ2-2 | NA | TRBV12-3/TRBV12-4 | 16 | TGTGCCAGCAGTTTCGAGGTAGCGGCCCTCCGTGGGGAGCTGTTTTTT | CASSFEVAALRGELFF
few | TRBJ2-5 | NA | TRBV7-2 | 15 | TGTGCCAGCAGTAATCTAGGGCACCTCCAAGAGACCCAGTACTTC | CASSNLGHLQETQYF
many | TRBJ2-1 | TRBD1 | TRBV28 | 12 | TGTGCCAGCAGTGGGGACAGGGATGAGCAGTTCTTC | CASSGDRDEQFF
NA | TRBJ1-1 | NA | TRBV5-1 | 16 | TGCGCCAGCAGCTTAGTCGGAGGCAGCTTGAACACTGAAGCTTTCTTT | CASSLVGGSLNTEAFF
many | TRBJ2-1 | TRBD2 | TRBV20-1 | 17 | TGCAGTGCCCAGACTAGCGGTAGCATTGGAGGGTACAATGAGCAGTTCTTC | CSAQTSGSIGGYNEQFF
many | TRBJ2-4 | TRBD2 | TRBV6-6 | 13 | TGTGCCAGCGGCCTGGGACTAGCGGGGATTCAGTACTTC | CASGLGLAGIQYF
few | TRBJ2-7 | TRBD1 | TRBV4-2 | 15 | TGTGCCAGCAGCCACCGACAGGGGAAGGACCACGAGCAGTACTTC | CASSHRQGKDHEQYF
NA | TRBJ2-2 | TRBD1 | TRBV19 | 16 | TGTGCCAGTAGTATCGGACAGGGTATGGACACCGGGGAGCTGTTTTTT | CASSIGQGMDTGELFF
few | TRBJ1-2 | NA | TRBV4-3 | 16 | TGCGCCAGCAGCCAAGTAGAGGACGGACTTTTCTATGGCTACACCTTC | CASSQVEDGLFYGYTF
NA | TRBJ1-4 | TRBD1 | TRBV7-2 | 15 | TGTGCCAGCAGCCTGGGACAGGCCAGCCTGGAAAAACTGTTTTTT | CASSLGQASLEKLFF
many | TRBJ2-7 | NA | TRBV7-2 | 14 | TGTGCCAGCAGCTTAGCGGCAAGCACCTACGAGCAGTACTTC | CASSLAASTYEQYF
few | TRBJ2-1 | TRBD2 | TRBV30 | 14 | TGTGCCTGGAGAAGTAGCGGGGGGGCATTCGAGCAGTTCTTC | CAWRSSGGAFEQFF
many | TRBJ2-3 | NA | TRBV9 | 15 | TGTGCCAGCAGCGTAAGACTAGAATTTGCAGATACGCAGTATTTT | CASSVRLEFADTQYF
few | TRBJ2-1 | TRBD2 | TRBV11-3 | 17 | TGTGCCAGCAGCTCCCATACGGGACTAGCGGGTTGGAATGAGCAGTTCTTC | CASSSHTGLAGWNEQFF
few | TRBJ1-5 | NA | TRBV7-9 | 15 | TGTGCCAGCAGCTTAGGACAGGCCTACAATCAGCCCCAGCATTTT | CASSLGQAYNQPQHF
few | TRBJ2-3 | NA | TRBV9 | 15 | TGTGCCAGCAGCGTAGGAGGGGGGGCCGTAGATACGCAGTATTTT | CASSVGGGAVDTQYF
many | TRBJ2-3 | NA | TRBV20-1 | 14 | TGCAGTGCTAGGAAAGGAGCTGGCACAGATACGCAGTATTTT | CSARKGAGTDTQYF
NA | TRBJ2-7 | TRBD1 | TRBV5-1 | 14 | TGCGCCAGCAAGGCAGGGGGAGAGCCTCACGAGCAGTACTTC | CASKAGGEPHEQYF
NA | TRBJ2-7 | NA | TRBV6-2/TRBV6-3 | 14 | TGTGCCAGCAACTCGGTTGAAAGGGTTTACGAGCAGTACTTC | CASNSVERVYEQYF
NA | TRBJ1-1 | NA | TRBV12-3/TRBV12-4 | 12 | TGTGCCAGCAGTGACGGGACACGACAAGCTTTCTTT | CASSDGTRQAFF
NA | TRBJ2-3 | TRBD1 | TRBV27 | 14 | TGTGCCAGCCGTATGCAGGGGGCTATAGATACGCAGTATTTT | CASRMQGAIDTQYF
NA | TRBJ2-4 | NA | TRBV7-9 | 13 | TGTGCCAGCGGAAGGGACCACAAAAACATTCAGTACTTC | CASGRDHKNIQYF
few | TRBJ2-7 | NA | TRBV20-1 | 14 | TGCAGTGCTAGAGATCAGGGCTTCATCTACGAGCAGTACTTC | CSARDQGFIYEQYF
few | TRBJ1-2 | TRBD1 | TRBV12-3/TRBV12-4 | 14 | TGTGCCAGCAGGGAGGGACAGGGGCTTGGTGGCTACACCTTC | CASREGQGLGGYTF